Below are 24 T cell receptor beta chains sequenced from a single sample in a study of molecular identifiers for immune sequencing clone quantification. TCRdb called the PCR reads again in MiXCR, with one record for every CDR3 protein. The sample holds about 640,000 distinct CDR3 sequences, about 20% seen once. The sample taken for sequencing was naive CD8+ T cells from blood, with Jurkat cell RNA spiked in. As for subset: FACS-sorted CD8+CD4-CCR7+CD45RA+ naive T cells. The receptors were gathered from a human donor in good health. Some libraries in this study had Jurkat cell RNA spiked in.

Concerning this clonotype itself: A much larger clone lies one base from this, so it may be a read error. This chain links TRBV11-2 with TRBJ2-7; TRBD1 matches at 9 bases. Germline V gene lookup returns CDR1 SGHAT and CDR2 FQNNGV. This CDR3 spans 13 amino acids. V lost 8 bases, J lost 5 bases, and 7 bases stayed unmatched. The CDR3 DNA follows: TGTGCCAGCGGGGGGACAGGGAGGCACGAGCAGTACTTC. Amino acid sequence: CASGGTGRHEQYF.

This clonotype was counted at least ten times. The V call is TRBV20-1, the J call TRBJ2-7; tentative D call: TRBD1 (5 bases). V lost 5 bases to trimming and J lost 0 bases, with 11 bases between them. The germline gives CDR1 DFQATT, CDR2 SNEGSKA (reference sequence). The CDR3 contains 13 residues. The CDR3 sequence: CSALDRVSYEQYF. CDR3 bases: TGCAGTGCTTTAGACAGAGTCTCCTACGAGCAGTACTTC.

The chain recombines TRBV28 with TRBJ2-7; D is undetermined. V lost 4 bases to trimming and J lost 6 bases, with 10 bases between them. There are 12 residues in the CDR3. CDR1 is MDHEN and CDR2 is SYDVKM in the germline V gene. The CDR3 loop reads CASSWDFLEQYF. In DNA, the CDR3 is TGTGCCAGCAGTTGGGATTTCCTCGAGCAGTACTTC.

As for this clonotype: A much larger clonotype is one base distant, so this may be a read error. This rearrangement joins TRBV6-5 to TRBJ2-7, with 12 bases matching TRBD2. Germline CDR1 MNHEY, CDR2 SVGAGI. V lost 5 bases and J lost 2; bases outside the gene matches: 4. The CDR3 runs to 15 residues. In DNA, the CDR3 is TGTGCCAGCAGTCCGTCTAGCGGGAGGGCCTACGAGCAGTACTTC. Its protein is CASSPSSGRAYEQYF.

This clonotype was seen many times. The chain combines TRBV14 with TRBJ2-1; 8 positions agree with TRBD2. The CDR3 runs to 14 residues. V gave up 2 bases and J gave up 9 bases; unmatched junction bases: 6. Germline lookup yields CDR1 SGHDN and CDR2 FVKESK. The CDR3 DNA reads TGTGCCAGCAGCCAACACGGGGGGGCTAGTGAGCAGTTCTTC. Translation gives CASSQHGGASEQFF.

Here the CDR3 reads CASSLDEGVGYEQYF. DNA of the CDR3: TGTGCCAGCAGCTTAGACGAGGGTGTAGGCTACGAGCAGTACTTC. The chain is built from TRBV7-9 and TRBJ2-7; possible D gene TRBD2, 5 bases. The CDR3 totals 15 residues. The germline V gene encodes CDR1 SEHNR and CDR2 FQNEAQ (reference sequence). V was pared by 1 base and J by 3 bases, with 13 bases between.

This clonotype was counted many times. CDR3 nucleotides: TGTGCCAGCAGTTATTGGGAATTTGATGAGCAGTTCTTC. It specifies CASSYWEFDEQFF. J is TRBJ2-1 and V is TRBV6-2 or TRBV6-3; no clear D gene. Trimming took off 3 bases at V and 8 bases at J, with 11 bases between the two ends. Germline-derived CDR1 and CDR2 are MNHEY and SVGEGT. There are 13 residues in the CDR3.

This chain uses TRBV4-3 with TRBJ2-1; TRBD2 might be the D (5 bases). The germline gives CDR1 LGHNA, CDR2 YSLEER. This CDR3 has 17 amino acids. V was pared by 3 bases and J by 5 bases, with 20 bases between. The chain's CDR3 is CASSHLFLATLNNEQFF. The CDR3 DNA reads TGCGCCAGCAGCCATCTATTTCTAGCTACTTTAAACAATGAGCAGTTCTTC.

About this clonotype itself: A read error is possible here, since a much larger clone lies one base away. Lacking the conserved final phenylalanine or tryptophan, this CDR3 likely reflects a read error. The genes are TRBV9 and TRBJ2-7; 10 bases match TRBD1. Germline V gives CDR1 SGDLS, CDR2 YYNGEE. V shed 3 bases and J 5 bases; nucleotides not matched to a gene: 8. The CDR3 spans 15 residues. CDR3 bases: TGTGCCAGCAGCGAGAAGACAGGGGGCATTAACGAGCAGTACTCC. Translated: CASSEKTGGINEQYS.

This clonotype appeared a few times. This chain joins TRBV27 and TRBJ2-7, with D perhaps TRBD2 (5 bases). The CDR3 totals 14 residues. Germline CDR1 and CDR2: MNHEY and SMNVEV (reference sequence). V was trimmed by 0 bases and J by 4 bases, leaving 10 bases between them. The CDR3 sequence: CASSLSPRGYEQYF. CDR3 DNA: TGTGCCAGCAGTTTATCCCCTCGGGGATACGAGCAGTACTTC.

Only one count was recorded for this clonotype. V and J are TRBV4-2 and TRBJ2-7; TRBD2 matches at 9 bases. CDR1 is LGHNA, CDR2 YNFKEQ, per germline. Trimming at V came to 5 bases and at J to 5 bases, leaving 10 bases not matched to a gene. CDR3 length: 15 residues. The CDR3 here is CASSLVGGRGNEQYF. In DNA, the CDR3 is TGTGCCAGCAGCTTGGTGGGCGGGAGGGGGAACGAGCAGTACTTC.

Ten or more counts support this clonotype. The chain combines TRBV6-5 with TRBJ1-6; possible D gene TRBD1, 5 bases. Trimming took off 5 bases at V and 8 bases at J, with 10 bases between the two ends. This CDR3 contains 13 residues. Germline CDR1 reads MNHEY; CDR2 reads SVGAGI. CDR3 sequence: CASSQGSHSPLHF. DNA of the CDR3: TGTGCCAGCAGTCAGGGCTCCCATTCACCCCTCCACTTT.

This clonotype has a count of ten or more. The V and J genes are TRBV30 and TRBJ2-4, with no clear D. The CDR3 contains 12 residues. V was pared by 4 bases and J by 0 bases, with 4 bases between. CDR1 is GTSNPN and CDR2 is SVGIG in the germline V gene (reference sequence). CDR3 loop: CAWTLAKNIQYF. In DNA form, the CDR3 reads TGTGCCTGGACCCTAGCCAAAAACATTCAGTACTTC.

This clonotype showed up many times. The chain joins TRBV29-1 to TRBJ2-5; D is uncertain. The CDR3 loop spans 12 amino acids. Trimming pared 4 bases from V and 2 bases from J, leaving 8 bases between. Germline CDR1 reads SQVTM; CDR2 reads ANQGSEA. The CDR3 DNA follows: TGCAGCGTTGGCAGTCCTCAAGAGACCCAGTACTTC. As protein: CSVGSPQETQYF.

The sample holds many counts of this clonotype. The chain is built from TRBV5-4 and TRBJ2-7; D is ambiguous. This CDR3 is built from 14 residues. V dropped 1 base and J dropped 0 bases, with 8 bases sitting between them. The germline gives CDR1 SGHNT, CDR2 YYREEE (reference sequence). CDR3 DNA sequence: TGTGCCAGCAGCTTGAGTGCCACCTCCTACGAGCAGTACTTC. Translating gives CASSLSATSYEQYF.

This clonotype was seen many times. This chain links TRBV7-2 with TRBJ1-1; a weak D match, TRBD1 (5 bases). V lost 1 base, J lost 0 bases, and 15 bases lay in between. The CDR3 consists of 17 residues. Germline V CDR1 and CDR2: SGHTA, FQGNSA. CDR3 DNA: TGTGCCAGCAGCTTAGAGGTGGGGCACGCGATGAACACTGAAGCTTTCTTT. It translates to CASSLEVGHAMNTEAFF.

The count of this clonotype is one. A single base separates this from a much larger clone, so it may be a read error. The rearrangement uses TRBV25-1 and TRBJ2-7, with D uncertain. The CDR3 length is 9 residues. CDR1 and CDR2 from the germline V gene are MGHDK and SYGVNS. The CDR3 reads CGPNDEQYF. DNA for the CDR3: TGTGGTCCTAATGACGAGCAGTACTTC.

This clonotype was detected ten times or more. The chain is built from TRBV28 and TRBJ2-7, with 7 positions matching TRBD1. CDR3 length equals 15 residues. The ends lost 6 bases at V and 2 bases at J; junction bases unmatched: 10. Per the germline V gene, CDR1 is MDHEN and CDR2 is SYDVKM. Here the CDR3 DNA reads TGTGCCAGCAGACCGAACCGGGACAGTCCCTACGAGCAGTACTTC. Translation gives CASRPNRDSPYEQYF.

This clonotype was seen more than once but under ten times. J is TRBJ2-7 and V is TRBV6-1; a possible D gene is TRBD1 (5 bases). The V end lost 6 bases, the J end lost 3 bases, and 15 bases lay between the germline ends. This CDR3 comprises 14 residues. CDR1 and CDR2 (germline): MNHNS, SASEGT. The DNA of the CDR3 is TGTGCCAGCAGAGCTCGCGACAGCTACTACGAGCAGTACTTC. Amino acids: CASRARDSYYEQYF.

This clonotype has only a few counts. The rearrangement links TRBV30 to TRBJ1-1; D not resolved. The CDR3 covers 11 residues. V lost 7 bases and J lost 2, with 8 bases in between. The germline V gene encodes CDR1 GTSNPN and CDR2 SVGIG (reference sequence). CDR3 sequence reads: CAYLINTEAFF. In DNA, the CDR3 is TGTGCCTACTTGATAAACACTGAAGCTTTCTTT.

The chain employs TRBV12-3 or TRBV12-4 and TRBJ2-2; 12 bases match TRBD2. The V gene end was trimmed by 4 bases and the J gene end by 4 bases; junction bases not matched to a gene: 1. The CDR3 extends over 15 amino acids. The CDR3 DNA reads TGTGCCAGCAGTTCTAGCGGGGGGGGCACCGGGGAGCTGTTTTTT. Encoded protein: CASSSSGGGTGELFF.

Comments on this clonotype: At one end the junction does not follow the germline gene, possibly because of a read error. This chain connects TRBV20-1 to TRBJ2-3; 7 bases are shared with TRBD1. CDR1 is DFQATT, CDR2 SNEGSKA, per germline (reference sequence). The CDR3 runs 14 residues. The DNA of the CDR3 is TGCAGTGCGACCCGACAGGGTAGCACAGATATGCAGTATTTT. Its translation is CSATRQGSTDMQYF.

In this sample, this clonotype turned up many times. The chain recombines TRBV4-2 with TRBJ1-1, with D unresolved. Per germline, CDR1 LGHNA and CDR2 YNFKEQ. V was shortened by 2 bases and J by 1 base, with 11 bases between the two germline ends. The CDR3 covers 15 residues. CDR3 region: CASSQPVHQNTEAFF. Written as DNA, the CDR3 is TGTGCCAGCAGCCAACCCGTACACCAGAACACTGAAGCTTTCTTT.

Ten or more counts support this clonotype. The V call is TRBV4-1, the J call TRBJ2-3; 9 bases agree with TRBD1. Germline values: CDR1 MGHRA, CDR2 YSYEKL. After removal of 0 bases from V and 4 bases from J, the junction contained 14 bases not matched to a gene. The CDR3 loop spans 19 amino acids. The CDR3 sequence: CASSQDRPGQGMNADTQYF. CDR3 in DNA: TGCGCCAGCAGCCAAGACAGGCCGGGACAGGGTATGAATGCAGATACGCAGTATTTT.